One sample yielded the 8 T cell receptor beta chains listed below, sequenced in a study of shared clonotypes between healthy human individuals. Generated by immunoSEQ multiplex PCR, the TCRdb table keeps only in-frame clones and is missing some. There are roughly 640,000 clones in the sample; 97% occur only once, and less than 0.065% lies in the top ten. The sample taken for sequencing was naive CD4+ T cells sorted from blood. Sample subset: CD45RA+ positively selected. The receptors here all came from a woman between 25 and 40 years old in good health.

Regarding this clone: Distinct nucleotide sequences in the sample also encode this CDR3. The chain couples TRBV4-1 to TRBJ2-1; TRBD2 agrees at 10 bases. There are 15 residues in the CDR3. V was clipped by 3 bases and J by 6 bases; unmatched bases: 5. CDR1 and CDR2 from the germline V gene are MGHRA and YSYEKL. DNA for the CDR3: TGCGCCAGCAGCCATCTAGCGGGAGTAGGCAATGAGCAGTTCTTC. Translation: CASSHLAGVGNEQFF.

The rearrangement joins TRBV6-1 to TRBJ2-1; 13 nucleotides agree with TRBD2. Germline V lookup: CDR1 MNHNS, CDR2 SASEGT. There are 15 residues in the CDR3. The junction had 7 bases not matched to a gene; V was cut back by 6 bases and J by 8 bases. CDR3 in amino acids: CASRELAGGLDEQFF. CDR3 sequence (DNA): TGTGCCAGCAGGGAACTAGCGGGAGGGTTGGATGAGCAGTTCTTC.

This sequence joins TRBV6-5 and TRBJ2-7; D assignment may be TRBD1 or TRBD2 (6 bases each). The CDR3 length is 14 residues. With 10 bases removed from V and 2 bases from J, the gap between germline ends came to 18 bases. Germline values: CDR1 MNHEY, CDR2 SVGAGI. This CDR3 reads CATKGGQPPYEQYF. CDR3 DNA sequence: TGTGCCACTAAGGGGGGCCAACCTCCCTACGAGCAGTACTTC.

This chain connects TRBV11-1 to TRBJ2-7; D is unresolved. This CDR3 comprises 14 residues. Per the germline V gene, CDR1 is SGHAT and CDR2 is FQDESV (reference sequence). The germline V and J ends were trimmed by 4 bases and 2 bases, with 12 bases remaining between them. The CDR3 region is CASSSHPPPYEQYF. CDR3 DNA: TGTGCCAGCAGCTCACATCCCCCTCCCTACGAGCAGTACTTC.

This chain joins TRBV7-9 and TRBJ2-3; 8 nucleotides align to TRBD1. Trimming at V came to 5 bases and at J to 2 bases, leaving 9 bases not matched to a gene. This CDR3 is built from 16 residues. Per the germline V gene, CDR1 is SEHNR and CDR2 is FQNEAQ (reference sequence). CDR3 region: CASSPGQGAYTDTQYF. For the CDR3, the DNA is TGTGCCAGCAGCCCCGGCCAGGGGGCTTACACAGATACGCAGTATTTT.

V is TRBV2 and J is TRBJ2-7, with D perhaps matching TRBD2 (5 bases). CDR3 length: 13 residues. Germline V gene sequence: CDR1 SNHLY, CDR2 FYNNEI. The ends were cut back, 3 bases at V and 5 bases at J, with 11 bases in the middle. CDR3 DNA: TGTGCCAGCAGTGAGGGAGAGGAGCACGAGCAGTACTTC. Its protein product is CASSEGEEHEQYF.

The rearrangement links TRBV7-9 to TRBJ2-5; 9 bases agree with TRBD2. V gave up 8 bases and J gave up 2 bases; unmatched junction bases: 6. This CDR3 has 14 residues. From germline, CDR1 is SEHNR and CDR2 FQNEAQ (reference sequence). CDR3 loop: CASAGLAWQETQYF. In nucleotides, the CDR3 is TGTGCCAGCGCTGGACTAGCGTGGCAAGAGACCCAGTACTTC.

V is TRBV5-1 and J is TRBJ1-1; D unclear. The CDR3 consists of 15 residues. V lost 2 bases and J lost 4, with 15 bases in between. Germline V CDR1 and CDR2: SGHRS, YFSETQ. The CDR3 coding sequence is TGCGCCAGCAGCTTACCCGCCCTTGGTGGCACTGAAGCTTTCTTT. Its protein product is CASSLPALGGTEAFF.